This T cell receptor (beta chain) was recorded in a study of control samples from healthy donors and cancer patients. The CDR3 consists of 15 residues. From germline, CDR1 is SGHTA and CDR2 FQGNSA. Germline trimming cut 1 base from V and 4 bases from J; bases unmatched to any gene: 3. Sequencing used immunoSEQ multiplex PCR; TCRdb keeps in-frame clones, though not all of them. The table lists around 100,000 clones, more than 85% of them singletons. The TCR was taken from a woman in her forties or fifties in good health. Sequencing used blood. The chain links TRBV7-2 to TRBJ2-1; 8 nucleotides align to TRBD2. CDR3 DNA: TGTGCCAGCAGCTTAGGGCGGGGGGTTTACAATGAGCAGTTCTTC. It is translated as CASSLGRGVYNEQFF.